These T cell receptor beta chains were read from a single sample in a study of blood T cell repertoires in COVID-19. TCRdb keeps only in-frame clones here, not all; method: immunoSEQ multiplex PCR. The profile shows about 140,000 clones, around 80% of them singletons. The sequencing input was peripheral blood. Receptors originate from a man in his 60s with active or convalescent COVID-19. CDR3s include the opening cysteine and the closing phenylalanine or tryptophan. A D gene is named only where the DNA matches it firmly. The size field is filled for only some rows; it gives once, few, many or a size class.

TRBJ1-6,NA,TRBD1,TRBV18,CASSLPGGGNSPLHF,TGTGCCAGCTCACTGCCAGGGGGCGGTAATTCACCCCTCCACTTT
TRBJ2-2,NA,NA,TRBV4-1,CASSQDGVGGLFF,TGCGCCAGCAGCCAAGATGGGGTGGGAGGGCTGTTTTTT
TRBJ2-7,NA,NA,TRBV27,CASSFLDSPYEQYF,TGTGCCAGCAGTTTCTTGGACAGCCCCTACGAGCAGTACTTC
TRBJ1-5,NA,NA,TRBV23-1,CASSQGSSNQPQHF,TGCGCCAGCAGTCAGGGGAGCAGCAATCAGCCCCAGCATTTT
TRBJ1-1,NA,NA,TRBV3-1/TRBV3-2,CASTKGGTGNTEAFF,TGTGCCAGCACCAAGGGAGGTACAGGAAACACTGAAGCTTTCTTT
TRBJ1-2,NA,NA,TRBV11-3,CASSPEGETYGYTF,TGTGCCAGCAGCCCCGAGGGGGAGACCTATGGCTACACCTTC
TRBJ1-1,NA,NA,TRBV6-2/TRBV6-3,CASSYAGEAFF,TGTGCCAGCAGTTACGCGGGAGAAGCTTTCTTT
TRBJ2-7,NA,NA,TRBV2,CASSKSGGGLYEQYF,TGTGCCAGCAGTAAGTCTGGCGGGGGCCTCTACGAGCAGTACTTC
TRBJ2-2,once,NA,TRBV5-1,CASSLMAPTGELFF,TGCGCCAGCAGCTTGATGGCTCCCACCGGGGAGCTGTTTTTT
TRBJ1-3,NA,TRBD1,TRBV6-5,CASSLDRDSGNTIYF,TGTGCCAGCAGTTTAGACAGGGACTCTGGAAACACCATATATTTT
TRBJ2-1,NA,TRBD1,TRBV11-3,CASSILPGQGAYNEQFF,TGTGCCAGCAGCATACTACCGGGACAGGGAGCCTACAATGAGCAGTTCTTC
TRBJ2-1,NA,TRBD2,TRBV9,CASSATLGTSGSSYNEQFF,TGTGCCAGCAGCGCAACCCTAGGGACTAGCGGGAGCTCCTACAATGAGCAGTTCTTC
TRBJ2-1,NA,TRBD2,TRBV11-2,CASSRASGAYNEQFF,TGTGCCAGCAGCCGAGCTAGCGGAGCCTACAATGAGCAGTTCTTC
TRBJ1-4,NA,TRBD1,TRBV13,CASRMKTGANEKLFF,TGTGCCAGCAGGATGAAAACAGGGGCTAATGAAAAACTGTTTTTT
TRBJ2-1,NA,TRBD1,TRBV14,CASSQWNRGLGEQFF,TGTGCCAGCAGCCAATGGAACAGGGGGCTCGGTGAGCAGTTCTTC
TRBJ1-2,once,TRBD1,TRBV7-9,CASSESRQGTSYGYTF,TGTGCCAGCAGCGAAAGTCGACAGGGGACCTCATATGGCTACACCTTC
TRBJ1-6,NA,NA,TRBV14,CASSQAVGRANSPLHF,TGTGCCAGCAGCCAAGCGGTGGGCAGGGCGAATTCACCCCTCCACTTT
TRBJ1-5,NA,NA,TRBV10-3,CAISEAGASNQPQHF,TGTGCCATCAGTGAAGCAGGGGCTAGCAATCAGCCCCAGCATTTT
TRBJ2-1,NA,TRBD2,TRBV18,CASSPGKREGPYEQFF,TGTGCCAGCTCACCAGGAAAGCGGGAGGGCCCCTATGAGCAGTTCTTC
TRBJ1-4,NA,TRBD1,TRBV6-5,CASRRDRVVGKLFF,TGTGCCAGCAGAAGGGACAGGGTGGTTGGGAAACTGTTTTTT